This TCR beta chain is from a study of post-analysis software for immune sequencing data. Germline CDR1 is SQVTM and CDR2 is ANQGSEA. Trimming cost V 5 bases and J 2 bases, with 10 bases left between them. CDR3 size: 13 residues. This clonotype was counted a few times. The antigen is unknown. Incorporated into the TCR beta cDNA libraries were unique molecular identifiers, which served to reduce PCR and sequencing biases. Each sample of roughly 0.95 to 10 million input T cells yielded about 500,000 cDNA molecules, so each molecule approximated one T cell. TCRdb reprocessed the PCR reads via MiXCR and lists one record per CDR3 protein. The table includes around 500,000 distinct CDR3 sequences, 34% detected once. General observations from the study: Same-batch samples co-clustered strongly by F measure. When patients were compared with controls, about 5 TRBV segments were more frequent, TRBV5-6, TRBV5-1 and TRBV20-1 among them. Among multiple sclerosis patients, normalized Chao1 diversity was significantly below that of controls.

Sample: blood. The rearrangement joins TRBV29-1 to TRBJ2-1; tentative D call: TRBD2 (5 bases). The sequence was collected from a girl under 18 with multiple sclerosis. CDR3 in DNA: TGCAGCGTTCCCCACGGGGCCTACAATGAGCAGTTCTTC. Protein product: CSVPHGAYNEQFF.